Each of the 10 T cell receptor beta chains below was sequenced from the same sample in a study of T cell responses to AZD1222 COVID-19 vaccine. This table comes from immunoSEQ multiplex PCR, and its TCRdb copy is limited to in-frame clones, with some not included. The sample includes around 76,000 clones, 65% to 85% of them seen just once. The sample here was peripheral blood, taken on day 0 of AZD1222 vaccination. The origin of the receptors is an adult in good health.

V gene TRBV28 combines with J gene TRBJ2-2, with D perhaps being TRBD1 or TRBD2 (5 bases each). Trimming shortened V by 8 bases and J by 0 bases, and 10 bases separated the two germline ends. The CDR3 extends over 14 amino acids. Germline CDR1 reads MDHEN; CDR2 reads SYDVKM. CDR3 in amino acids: CASRDHSNTGELFF. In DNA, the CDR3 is TGTGCCAGCCGGGACCACTCGAACACCGGGGAGCTGTTTTTT. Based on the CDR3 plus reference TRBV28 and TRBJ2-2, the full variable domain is DVKVTQSSRYLVKRTGEKVFLECVQDMDHENMFWYRQDPGLGLRLIYFSYDVKMKEKGDIPEGYSVSREKKERFSLILESASTNQTSMYLCASRDHSNTGELFFGEGSRLTVL.

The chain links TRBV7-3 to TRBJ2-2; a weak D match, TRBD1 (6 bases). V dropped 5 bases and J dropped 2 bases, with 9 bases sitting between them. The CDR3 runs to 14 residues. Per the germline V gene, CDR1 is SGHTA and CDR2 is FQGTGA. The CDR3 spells CASSQQGNTGELFF. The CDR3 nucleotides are TGTGCCAGCAGCCAACAGGGTAACACCGGGGAGCTGTTTTTT.

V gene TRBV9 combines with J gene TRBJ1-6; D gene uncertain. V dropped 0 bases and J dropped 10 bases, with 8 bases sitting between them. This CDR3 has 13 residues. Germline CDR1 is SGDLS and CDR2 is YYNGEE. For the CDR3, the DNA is TGTGCCAGCAGCGTAGGGGTTTGGTCACCCCTCCACTTT. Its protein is CASSVGVWSPLHF.

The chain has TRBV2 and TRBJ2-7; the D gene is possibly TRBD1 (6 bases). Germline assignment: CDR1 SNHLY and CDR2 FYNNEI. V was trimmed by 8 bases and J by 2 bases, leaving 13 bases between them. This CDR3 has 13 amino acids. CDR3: CASRRDTAYEQYF. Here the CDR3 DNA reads TGTGCCAGCCGACGGGACACAGCCTACGAGCAGTACTTC. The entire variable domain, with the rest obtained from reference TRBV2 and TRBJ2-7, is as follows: EPEVTQTPSHQVTQMGQEVILRCVPISNHLYFYWYRQILGQKVEFLVSFYNNEISEKSEIFDDQFSVERPDGSNFTLKIRSTKLEDSAMYFCASRRDTAYEQYFGPGTRLTVT.

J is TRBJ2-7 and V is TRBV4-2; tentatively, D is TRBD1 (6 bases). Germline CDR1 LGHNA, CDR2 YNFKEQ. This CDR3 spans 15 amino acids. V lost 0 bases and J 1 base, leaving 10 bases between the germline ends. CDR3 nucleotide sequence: TGTGCCAGCAGCCAAGAGCGGACAGTTTCCTACGAGCAGTACTTC. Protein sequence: CASSQERTVSYEQYF.

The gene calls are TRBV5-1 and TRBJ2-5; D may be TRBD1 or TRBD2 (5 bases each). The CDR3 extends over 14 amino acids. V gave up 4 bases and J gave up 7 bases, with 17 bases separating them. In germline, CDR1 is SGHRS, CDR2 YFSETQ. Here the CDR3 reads CASSPSGSGGTQYF. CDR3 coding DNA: TGCGCCAGCAGCCCCTCAGGTTCTGGGGGGACCCAGTACTTC.

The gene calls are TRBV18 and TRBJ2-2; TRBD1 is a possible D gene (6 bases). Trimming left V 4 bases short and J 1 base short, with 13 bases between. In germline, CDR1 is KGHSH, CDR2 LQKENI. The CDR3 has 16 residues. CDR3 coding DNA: TGTGCCAGCTCACGGAACAGGGCAGAGAACACCGGGGAGCTGTTTTTT. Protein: CASSRNRAENTGELFF.

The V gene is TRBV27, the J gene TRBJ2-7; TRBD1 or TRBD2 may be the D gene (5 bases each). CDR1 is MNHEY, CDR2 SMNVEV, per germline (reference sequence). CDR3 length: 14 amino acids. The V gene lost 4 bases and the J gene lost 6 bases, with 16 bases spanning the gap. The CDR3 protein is CASSSGVQGSEQYF. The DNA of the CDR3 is TGTGCCAGCAGTTCCGGGGTCCAGGGCTCCGAGCAGTACTTC.

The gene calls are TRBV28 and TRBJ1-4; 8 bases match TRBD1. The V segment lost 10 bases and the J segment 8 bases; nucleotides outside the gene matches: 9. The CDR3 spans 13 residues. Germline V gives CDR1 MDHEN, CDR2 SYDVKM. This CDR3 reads CATSTGVDEKLFF. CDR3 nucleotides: TGTGCCACCTCGACAGGGGTTGACGAAAAACTGTTTTTT.

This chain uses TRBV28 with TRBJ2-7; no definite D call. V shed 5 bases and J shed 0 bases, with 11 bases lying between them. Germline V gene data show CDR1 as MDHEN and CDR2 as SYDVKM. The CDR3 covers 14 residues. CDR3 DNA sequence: TGTGCCAGCAGTGTGTTCCTCAACTCCTACGAGCAGTACTTC. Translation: CASSVFLNSYEQYF.